These 22 T cell receptor beta chains share one sample of origin, sequenced in a study of blood T cell repertoires in COVID-19. TCRdb keeps only in-frame clones here, not all; method: immunoSEQ multiplex PCR. The table shows some 100,000 clones, with about 91% occurring only once. Sequences were obtained from peripheral blood. The receptors come from a human donor in a cohort sampled during active COVID-19.

The chain is built from TRBV10-2 and TRBJ2-5; possible D gene TRBD1, 5 bases. The V and J ends lost 8 bases and 4 bases respectively, with 14 bases between them. In germline, CDR1 is WSHSY, CDR2 SAAADI. This CDR3 spans 13 amino acids. CDR3 nucleotide sequence: TGCGCCAGCTCCTGGGGCATATTAGAGACCCAGTACTTC. Amino acids: CASSWGILETQYF.

The rearrangement joins TRBV5-1 to TRBJ2-1, with TRBD2 matching over 9 bases. Losses at the gene ends were 4 bases for V and 0 bases for J; bases not matched to a gene: 11. This CDR3 has 18 amino acids. CDR1 is SGHRS, CDR2 YFSETQ, per germline. CDR3 DNA: TGCGCCAGCAGCCCGGGACTAGCCCACCCGAGCTCCTACAATGAGCAGTTCTTC. Protein product: CASSPGLAHPSSYNEQFF.

This chain uses TRBV10-2 with TRBJ1-5, with D unresolved. V lost 8 bases to trimming and J lost 0 bases, with 14 bases between them. The germline V gene encodes CDR1 WSHSY and CDR2 SAAADI. The CDR3 is 15 residues long. CDR3 residues: CASQSGLYSNQPQHF. The CDR3 nucleotides read TGCGCCAGCCAGTCAGGACTCTATAGCAATCAGCCCCAGCATTTT.

The rearrangement joins TRBV6-4 to TRBJ2-1; 8 bases align to TRBD2. The V gene end was trimmed by 6 bases and the J gene end by 7 bases; junction bases not matched to a gene: 17. Germline loops: CDR1 MRHNA, CDR2 SNTAGT. This CDR3 is 17 amino acids long. The CDR3: CASSPEIAGNSRNEQFF. The CDR3, as DNA: TGTGCCAGCAGCCCCGAGATAGCGGGAAATTCCCGAAATGAGCAGTTCTTC.

This clone was seen only a few times. The chain links TRBV7-9 to TRBJ2-7; tentative D call: TRBD1 (5 bases). Germline V gene data show CDR1 as SEHNR and CDR2 as FQNEAQ (reference sequence). This CDR3 is 17 amino acids long. The V gene lost 2 bases and the J gene lost 0 bases, with 17 bases spanning the gap. The CDR3 sequence is CASSLQAIGALSYEQYF. The DNA for the CDR3 is TGTGCCAGCAGCTTACAGGCCATTGGGGCCCTCTCCTACGAGCAGTACTTC.

The chain recombines TRBV24-1 with TRBJ2-2; unclear D gene. V lost 6 bases to trimming and J lost 6 bases, with 10 bases between them. The length of the CDR3 is 13 residues. Germline V lookup: CDR1 KGHDR, CDR2 SFDVKD. The CDR3 loop reads CATSRQVAGELFF. The CDR3 nucleotides read TGTGCCACCAGTCGCCAGGTAGCCGGGGAGCTGTTTTTT.

The V and J genes are TRBV27 and TRBJ2-5, with D possibly matching TRBD1 (7 bases). Germline V CDR1 and CDR2: MNHEY, SMNVEV (reference sequence). CDR3 length equals 16 residues. V was clipped by 4 bases and J by 7 bases, with 22 bases between them. For the CDR3, the DNA is TGTGCCAGCAGTTCATCCCGCAGGGGGACTTTCAGGACCCAGTACTTC. Its protein product is CASSSSRRGTFRTQYF.

The V gene is TRBV5-1, the J gene TRBJ2-3; tentative D call: TRBD1 (6 bases). V was pared by 0 bases and J by 2 bases, with 13 bases between. The CDR3 consists of 16 residues. Germline V CDR1 and CDR2: SGHRS, YFSETQ. CDR3 residues: CASSLEGGQLTDTQYF. As DNA, the CDR3 is TGCGCCAGCAGCTTGGAAGGTGGACAGCTCACAGATACGCAGTATTTT.

This clone has just a few counts. The chain employs TRBV5-1 and TRBJ1-3; 9 bases are a match to TRBD1. This CDR3 comprises 18 residues. J gave up 4 bases and V 0 bases, and 11 bases lay outside the gene matches. Germline V lookup: CDR1 SGHRS, CDR2 YFSETQ. CDR3 residues: CASSLAHRGPSTGNTIYF. The CDR3 coding sequence is TGCGCCAGCAGCTTGGCCCACAGGGGGCCATCTACAGGAAACACCATATATTTT.

The chain carries TRBV7-8 and TRBJ2-5, with 12 positions matching TRBD2. Germline loops: CDR1 SGHVS, CDR2 FQNEAQ. J lost 5 bases, V lost 1 base, and 5 bases had no gene match. CDR3 length equals 16 residues. This chain's CDR3 is CASSLDRLAGAETQYF. The CDR3 DNA follows: TGTGCCAGCAGCTTAGATCGACTAGCGGGGGCGGAGACCCAGTACTTC.

The chain employs TRBV28 and TRBJ2-3; TRBD2 agrees at 8 bases. The CDR3 has 14 residues. Looked up from germline, CDR1 is MDHEN and CDR2 is SYDVKM. Trimming took 5 bases from V and 1 from J; bases not matched to a gene: 2. Written as DNA, the CDR3 is TGTGCCAGCAGTGATAGCGGGGGCACAGATACGCAGTATTTT. Its translation is CASSDSGGTDTQYF. Full variable domain (outside the CDR3, taken from reference TRBV28 and TRBJ2-3): DVKVTQSSRYLVKRTGEKVFLECVQDMDHENMFWYRQDPGLGLRLIYFSYDVKMKEKGDIPEGYSVSREKKERFSLILESASTNQTSMYLCASSDSGGTDTQYFGPGTRLTVL.

The chain recombines TRBV3-1 (or the pseudogene TRBV3-2) with TRBJ2-5; tentative D call: TRBD1 (6 bases). In germline, CDR1 is LGHDT, CDR2 YNNKEL (reference sequence). V lost 6 bases to trimming and J lost 0 bases, with 17 bases between them. The CDR3 spans 16 residues. CDR3 protein: CASRRKQGFNQETQYF. The DNA for the CDR3 is TGTGCCAGCAGACGTAAACAGGGCTTTAACCAAGAGACCCAGTACTTC.

The chain has TRBV5-1 and TRBJ1-2; perhaps TRBD1 as D (5 bases). The V gene lost 4 bases and the J gene lost 5 bases, with 15 bases spanning the gap. There are 14 residues in the CDR3. Germline CDR1 SGHRS, CDR2 YFSETQ. CDR3 amino acids: CASSPEGTMYGYTF. In nucleotides, the CDR3 is TGCGCCAGCAGCCCGGAGGGGACGATGTATGGCTACACCTTC.

The chain is built from TRBV28 and TRBJ2-3, with 7 nucleotides matching TRBD1. Germline values: CDR1 MDHEN, CDR2 SYDVKM. CDR3 length equals 15 residues. V trimming: 6 bases; J trimming: 4 bases; junction bases outside the gene matches: 10. In DNA, the CDR3 is TGTGCCAGCAGCTTACCCCTAGGGACAGCAGATACGCAGTATTTT. This translates into CASSLPLGTADTQYF.

The chain couples TRBV6-2 or TRBV6-3 to TRBJ1-1; D is perhaps TRBD1 (5 bases). This CDR3 spans 14 amino acids. The germline V gene encodes CDR1 MNHEY and CDR2 SVGEGT. Between the trimmed V and J ends, which lost 2 bases and 0 bases, there was a span of 7 bases. The DNA of the CDR3 is TGTGCCAGCAGTTACGGGGGGGTGAACACTGAAGCTTTCTTT. The encoded protein is CASSYGGVNTEAFF.

V is TRBV4-3 and J is TRBJ2-3; 12 bases line up with TRBD2. V shed 1 base and J 1 base; nucleotides not matched to a gene: 6. The CDR3 runs to 18 residues. CDR1 is LGHNA, CDR2 YSLEER, per germline. The CDR3 sequence is CASSQARLAGDGTDTQYF. CDR3 nucleotide sequence: TGCGCCAGCAGCCAAGCTCGACTAGCGGGAGATGGCACAGATACGCAGTATTTT.

This clone has only a few counts. The chain has TRBV7-2 and TRBJ1-5; tentative D call: TRBD1 (6 bases). CDR3 length equals 15 residues. V lost 2 bases to trimming and J lost 4 bases, with 12 bases between them. Germline V gene sequence: CDR1 SGHTA, CDR2 FQGNSA. CDR3 DNA: TGTGCCAGCAGCTTAAAGGACAGCGATAATCAGCCCCAGCATTTT. It yields the protein CASSLKDSDNQPQHF. Full variable domain (outside the CDR3, taken from reference TRBV7-2 and TRBJ1-5): GAGVSQSPSNKVTEKGKDVELRCDPISGHTALYWYRQSLGQGLEFLIYFQGNSAPDKSGLPSDRFSAERTGGSVSTLTIQRTQQEDSAVYLCASSLKDSDNQPQHFGDGTRLSIL.

The rearrangement links TRBV19 to TRBJ1-1; TRBD1 matches at 7 bases. Germline lookup yields CDR1 LNHDA and CDR2 SQIVND (reference sequence). There are 14 residues in the CDR3. Germline trimming cut 2 bases from V and 3 bases from J; bases unmatched to any gene: 3. In DNA, the CDR3 is TGTGCCAGTAGTATAAAGGGACAGTACACTGAAGCTTTCTTT. It yields the protein CASSIKGQYTEAFF.

Of note for this clone: The germline gene is not matched at one end of the junction; a read error may be the cause. V is TRBV7-7 and J is TRBJ2-7; TRBD2 matches at 13 bases. The CDR3 loop spans 21 amino acids. The germline gives CDR1 SSHAT, CDR2 FNYEAQ (reference sequence). The CDR3 DNA is TGTGCTAGCAGCTTCCGGGACAGGGTACAGACTAGCGGGAGGCCTGTCTACGAGCAGTACTTC. Translation: CASSFRDRVQTSGRPVYEQYF.

A note on this clone: This CDR3 is also generated by other DNA sequences in the sample. This rearrangement joins TRBV5-1 to TRBJ2-5, with 12 bases fitting TRBD2. V trimming: 0 bases; J trimming: 3 bases; junction bases outside the gene matches: 0. This CDR3 has 15 amino acids. Looked up from germline, CDR1 is SGHRS and CDR2 is YFSETQ. CDR3 nucleotides: TGCGCCAGCAGCTTGGGGACTAGCGGGGAAGAGACCCAGTACTTC. Protein product: CASSLGTSGEETQYF.

CDR3 sequence (DNA): TGTGCCAGCAGTGACGCTGAAGGACTAGGCTACGAGCAGTACTTC. This sequence encodes CASSDAEGLGYEQYF. The rearrangement links TRBV2 to TRBJ2-7, with 7 positions matching TRBD2. Germline-derived CDR1 and CDR2 are SNHLY and FYNNEI. With V trimmed by 3 bases and J by 3 bases, 8 bases remained unmatched. CDR3 length: 15 amino acids.

The V call is TRBV19, the J call TRBJ1-2, with 7 bases identical to TRBD1. V lost 6 bases, J lost 2 bases, and 18 bases stayed unmatched. This CDR3 is built from 18 residues. Germline V lookup: CDR1 LNHDA, CDR2 SQIVND (reference sequence). CDR3 DNA: TGTGCCAGTAGACAATTCCGGGACAGTGGAATCCGAAACTATGGCTACACCTTC. Encoded protein: CASRQFRDSGIRNYGYTF.